This T cell receptor beta chain was recovered during a study of blood T cells in healthy people across ages. Germline CDR1 and CDR2: SEHNR and FQNEAQ (reference sequence). The CDR3 runs to 14 residues. The V and J ends lost 1 base and 9 bases respectively, with 10 bases between them. Sample-barcoded 5' priming and a J-beta primer mix drove a second PCR of roughly 6 to 12 cycles. One entry per CDR3 protein results from TCRdb running MiXCR on the 5' RACE reads. The sample consists of roughly 800,000 distinct CDR3 sequences, roughly 25% of them appearing once. The same sample was also used in a study of T cells of mothers and their children. From that study: Reads recorded for TCR beta CDR3 numbered over 9 million per mother and approximately 2.9 million per child. Comparable shaping of TCR recombination output by thymic selection was observed in related and unrelated pairs.

Sample: blood. J is TRBJ1-6 and V is TRBV7-9; D remains ambiguous. The receptor was isolated from a boy aged 5 to 17 in good health. CDR3 loop: CASSLDSRISPLHF. CDR3 sequence (DNA): TGTGCCAGCAGCTTAGACAGTCGCATTTCACCCCTCCACTTT.